The clone carrying this TCR beta chain was found a few times. The data were taken from a study of identical twins. With V trimmed by 0 bases and J by 4 bases, 3 bases remained unmatched. This CDR3 region has 15 residues. CDR1 SGHRS and CDR2 YFSETQ come from the germline V gene. TCRdb fed the 5' RACE reads into MiXCR, producing one record per CDR3 protein. The sample includes 500,000 to 650,000 distinct CDR3 sequences, about 22% of them seen just once. The same specimen was also included in a second study, on yellow fever vaccine responses in identical twins.

The sequence came from a woman aged 18-35 years in good health. The V call is TRBV5-1, the J call TRBJ2-3; TRBD2 matches 9 bases. The source material was CD4+ T cells sorted from blood. CDR3 nucleotides: TGCGCCAGCAGCTTGGGCGCGGGAGGGGCAGATACGCAGTATTTT. Amino acid sequence: CASSLGAGGADTQYF. The variable domain in full, with the rest retrieved from reference TRBV5-1 and TRBJ2-3, is KAGVTQTPRYLIKTRGQQVTLSCSPISGHRSVSWYQQTPGQGLQFLFEYFSETQRNKGNFPGRFSGRQFSNSRSEMNVSTLELGDSALYLCASSLGAGGADTQYFGPGTRLTVL.